These T cell receptor beta chains were read from a single sample in a study of T cells in Graves' hyperthyroidism and ophthalmopathy. MiXCR, applied by TCRdb to the multiplex PCR reads, yields one record per CDR3 protein. The sample lists approximately 380,000 distinct CDR3 sequences; 15% to 20% were seen once. The sequencing sample was made of blood. The receptors were gathered from a woman younger than 30 with Graves' hyperthyroidism. Each CDR3 is given without its conserved first and last residue.

TRBV5-1 ASSLLAQNTEAF
TRBV4-1 ASSPSGRGTDTQY
TRBV2 ASRGPWNQPQH
TRBV6-5 ASSYIGDSEAF
TRBV3-1 ASSHQILKSWAYSNYGYT
TRBV20-1 SARTGGYKNIKY
TRBV5-1 ASALADGETQY
TRBV20-1 SARDGTGGWETQY
TRBV24-1 ATSDSDREDHQPQH
TRBV10-3 AIRQDSGNTIY
TRBV6-5 ASSFRRGIYGYT
TRBV2 ASSESTPNTEAF
TRBV6-2/TRBV6-3 ASRSYRGPSSTVLYGYT
TRBV2 ASIKDMNTEAF
TRBV6-1 ASTKMPGAPYGYT
TRBV24-1 ATSGPNRREQGNYGYT
TRBV20-1 SAPRAVTTQETQY